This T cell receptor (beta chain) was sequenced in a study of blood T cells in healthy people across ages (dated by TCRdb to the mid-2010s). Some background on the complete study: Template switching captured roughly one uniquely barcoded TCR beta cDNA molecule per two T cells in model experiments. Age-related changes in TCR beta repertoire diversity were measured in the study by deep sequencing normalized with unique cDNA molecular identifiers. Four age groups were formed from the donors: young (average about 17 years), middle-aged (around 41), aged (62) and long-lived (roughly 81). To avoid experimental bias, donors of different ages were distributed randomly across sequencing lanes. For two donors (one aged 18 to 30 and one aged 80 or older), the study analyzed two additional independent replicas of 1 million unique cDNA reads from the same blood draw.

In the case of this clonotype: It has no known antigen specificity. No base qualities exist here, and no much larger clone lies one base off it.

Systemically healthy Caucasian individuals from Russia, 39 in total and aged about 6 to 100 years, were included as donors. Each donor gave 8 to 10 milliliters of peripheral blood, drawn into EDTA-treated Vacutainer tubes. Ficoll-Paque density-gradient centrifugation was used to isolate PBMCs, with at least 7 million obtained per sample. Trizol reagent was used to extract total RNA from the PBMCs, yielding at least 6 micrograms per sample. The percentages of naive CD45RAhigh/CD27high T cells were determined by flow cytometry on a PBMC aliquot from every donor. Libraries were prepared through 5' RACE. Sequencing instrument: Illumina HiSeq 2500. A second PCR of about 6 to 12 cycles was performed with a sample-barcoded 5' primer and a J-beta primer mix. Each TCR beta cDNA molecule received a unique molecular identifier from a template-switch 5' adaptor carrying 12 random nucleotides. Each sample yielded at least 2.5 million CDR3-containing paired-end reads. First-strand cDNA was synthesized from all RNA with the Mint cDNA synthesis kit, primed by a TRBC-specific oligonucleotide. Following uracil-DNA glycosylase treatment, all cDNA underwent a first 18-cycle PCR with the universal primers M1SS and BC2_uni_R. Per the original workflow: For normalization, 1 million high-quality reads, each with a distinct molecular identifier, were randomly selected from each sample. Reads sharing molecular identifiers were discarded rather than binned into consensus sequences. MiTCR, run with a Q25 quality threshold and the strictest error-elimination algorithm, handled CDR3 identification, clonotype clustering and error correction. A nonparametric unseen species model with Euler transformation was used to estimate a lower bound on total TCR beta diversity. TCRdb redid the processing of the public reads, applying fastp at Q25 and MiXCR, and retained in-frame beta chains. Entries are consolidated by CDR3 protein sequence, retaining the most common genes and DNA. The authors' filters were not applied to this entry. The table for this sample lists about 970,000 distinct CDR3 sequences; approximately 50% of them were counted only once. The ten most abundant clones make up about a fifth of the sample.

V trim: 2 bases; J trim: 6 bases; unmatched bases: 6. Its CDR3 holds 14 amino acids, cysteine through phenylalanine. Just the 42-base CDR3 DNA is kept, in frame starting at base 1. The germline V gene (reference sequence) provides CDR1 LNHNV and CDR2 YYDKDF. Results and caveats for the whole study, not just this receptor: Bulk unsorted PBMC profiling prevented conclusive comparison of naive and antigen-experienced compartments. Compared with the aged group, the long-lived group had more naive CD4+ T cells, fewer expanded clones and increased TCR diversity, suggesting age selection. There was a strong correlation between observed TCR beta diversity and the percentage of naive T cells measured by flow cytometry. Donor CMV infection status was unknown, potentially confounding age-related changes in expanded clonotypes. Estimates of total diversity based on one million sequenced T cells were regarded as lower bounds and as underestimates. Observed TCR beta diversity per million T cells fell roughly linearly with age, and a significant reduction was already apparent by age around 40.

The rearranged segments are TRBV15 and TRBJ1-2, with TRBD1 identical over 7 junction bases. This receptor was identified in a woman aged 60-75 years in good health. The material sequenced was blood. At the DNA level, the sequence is TGTGCCACCAGCAGATACGGACAGGCTAATGGCTACACCTTC. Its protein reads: CATSRYGQANGYTF.